This T cell receptor beta chain was profiled in a study of blood T cell repertoires in COVID-19. Germline-derived CDR1 and CDR2 are SGHRS and YFSETQ. CDR3 size: 14 residues. Trimming removed 7 bases at V and 0 bases at J, with 10 bases between. The table came from immunoSEQ multiplex PCR; TCRdb's copy has only in-frame clones and leaves some out. The sample yields 200,000 to 250,000 clones, approximately 84% seen once. This clonotype originated in a man aged 50 or older with acute or convalescent COVID-19. The V call is TRBV5-1, the J call TRBJ1-4; no clear D. The sample comprised peripheral blood. CDR3 region: CASAVYATNEKLFF. The CDR3 DNA follows: TGCGCCAGCGCGGTCTATGCAACTAATGAAAAACTGTTTTTT. The full variable domain, in which reference TRBV5-1 and TRBJ1-4 provide the parts outside the CDR3, is KAGVTQTPRYLIKTRGQQVTLSCSPISGHRSVSWYQQTPGQGLQFLFEYFSETQRNKGNFPGRFSGRQFSNSRSEMNVSTLELGDSALYLCASAVYATNEKLFFGSGTQLSVL.